These 21 T cell receptor beta chains were sequenced from one sample in a study of blood T cells in healthy people across ages. The second PCR ran about 6 to 11 cycles with a sample-barcoded 5' primer and J-beta primers. TCRdb fed the 5' RACE reads into MiXCR, producing one record per CDR3 protein. The sample includes roughly 900,000 distinct CDR3 sequences, 25% to 35% seen only once; the top ten take roughly 17%. The specimen sequenced was blood. Source of these receptors: a woman aged 80 or older in good health.

The chain is built from TRBV7-9 and TRBJ1-4; 10 bases line up with TRBD1. With V trimmed by 5 bases and J by 5 bases, 14 bases remained unmatched. The CDR3 extends over 18 amino acids. Germline CDR1 SEHNR, CDR2 FQNEAQ (reference sequence). Here the CDR3 reads CASSPSLGRGQGNEKLFF. CDR3 DNA sequence: TGTGCCAGCAGCCCATCCCTCGGAAGGGGACAGGGGAATGAAAAACTGTTTTTT. Complete variable domain (other parts from reference TRBV7-9 and TRBJ1-4): DTGVSQNPRHKITKRGQNVTFRCDPISEHNRLYWYRQTLGQGPEFLTYFQNEAQLEKSRLLSDRFSAERPKGSFSTLEIQRTEQGDSAMYLCASSPSLGRGQGNEKLFFGSGTQLSVL.

The V call is TRBV7-6, the J call TRBJ1-5; possible D gene TRBD1, 6 bases. This CDR3 comprises 15 residues. Germline-derived CDR1 and CDR2 are SGHVS and FNYEAQ. V was pared by 7 bases and J by 6 bases, with 19 bases between. CDR3 coding DNA: TGTGCCAGCACCGGACAGAGTAGAACTACTCAGCCCCAGCATTTT. Translated, it gives CASTGQSRTTQPQHF.

The chain is built from TRBV5-4 and TRBJ1-2; possible D gene TRBD1, 5 bases. V lost 4 bases and J lost 8, with 21 bases in between. CDR1 is SGHNT, CDR2 YYREEE, per germline (reference sequence). This CDR3 is 15 amino acids long. CDR3 region: CASSTAEWGSGGYTF. The CDR3 nucleotides are TGTGCCAGCAGCACCGCGGAGTGGGGGTCCGGGGGCTACACCTTC. The full variable domain, in which reference TRBV5-4 and TRBJ1-2 provide the parts outside the CDR3, is ETGVTQSPTHLIKTRGQQVTLRCSSQSGHNTVSWYQQALGQGPQFIFQYYREEENGRGNFPPRFSGLQFPNYSSELNVNALELDDSALYLCASSTAEWGSGGYTFGSGTRLTVV.

In this sample, this clonotype turned up many times. The chain is built from TRBV15 and TRBJ2-7; tentatively, D is TRBD2 (6 bases). Per the germline V gene, CDR1 is LNHNV and CDR2 is YYDKDF (reference sequence). The CDR3 sequence is 12 residues long. Trimming removed 6 bases from V and 3 bases from J, with 9 bases in between. This CDR3 reads CATRGDFYEQYF. CDR3 coding DNA: TGTGCCACCAGAGGGGACTTCTACGAGCAGTACTTC. Full variable domain (missing parts from reference TRBV15 and TRBJ2-7): DAMVIQNPRYQVTQFGKPVTLSCSQTLNHNVMYWYQQKSSQAPKLLFHYYDKDFNNEADTPDNFQSRRPNTSFCFLDIRSPGLGDTAMYLCATRGDFYEQYFGPGTRLTVT.

V gene TRBV20-1 combines with J gene TRBJ2-7; 8 positions match TRBD2. The germline V gene encodes CDR1 DFQATT and CDR2 SNEGSKA (reference sequence). This CDR3 region has 15 residues. After removal of 6 bases from V and 0 bases from J, the junction contained 10 bases not matched to a gene. The CDR3 DNA is TGCAGTGCCGACTCGGGAGGGATGGGCTCCTACGAGCAGTACTTC. Translating gives CSADSGGMGSYEQYF.

This clonotype was recorded a few times. V usage is TRBV3-1 and J usage is TRBJ2-7; 11 bases match TRBD2. The length of the CDR3 is 15 residues. V shed 8 bases and J 7 bases; nucleotides not matched to a gene: 13. Germline lookup yields CDR1 LGHDT and CDR2 YNNKEL (reference sequence). The CDR3 DNA follows: TGTGCCAGCGGCCCTCTAGCGGGGGGTTACAATGAGCAGTACTTC. It codes for CASGPLAGGYNEQYF.

The chain couples TRBV10-3 to TRBJ2-6; 14 positions match TRBD2. Trimming cost V 5 bases and J 3 bases; bases outside gene matches: 6. Germline V CDR1 and CDR2: ENHRY, SYGVKD. This CDR3 has 18 amino acids. CDR3 residues: CAISPGLAGGIGANVLTF. CDR3 coding DNA: TGTGCCATCAGTCCCGGACTAGCGGGAGGAATTGGGGCCAACGTCCTGACTTTC.

This clonotype was picked up many times. The V and J genes are TRBV27 and TRBJ2-1; D is undetermined. Germline CDR1 and CDR2: MNHEY and SMNVEV (reference sequence). The V gene lost 5 bases and the J gene lost 4 bases, with 12 bases spanning the gap. The CDR3 length is 14 residues. The CDR3 here is CASSRAGPYNEQFF. The CDR3 coding sequence is TGTGCCAGCAGTAGAGCAGGACCGTACAATGAGCAGTTCTTC.

In its sample, this clonotype was seen many times. The chain recombines TRBV10-2 with TRBJ2-3, with D unclear. CDR3 size: 14 residues. Trimming removed 0 bases from V and 5 bases from J, with 9 bases in between. The germline V gene encodes CDR1 WSHSY and CDR2 SAAADI. The CDR3 reads CASSESTRLDTQYF. The CDR3 DNA follows: TGCGCCAGCAGTGAGTCAACTCGGTTAGATACGCAGTATTTT.

This clonotype was counted ten times or more. The chain carries TRBV20-1 and TRBJ2-3, with 10 bases fitting TRBD2. V shed 2 bases and J 5 bases; nucleotides not matched to a gene: 7. Germline loops: CDR1 DFQATT, CDR2 SNEGSKA (reference sequence). This CDR3 comprises 15 residues. CDR3 in amino acids: CSARSSGGARDTQYF. The CDR3 coding sequence is TGCAGTGCTAGATCGAGCGGGGGGGCAAGAGATACGCAGTATTTT.

The V call is TRBV30, the J call TRBJ1-2; tentatively, D is TRBD1 (5 bases). Germline lookup yields CDR1 GTSNPN and CDR2 SVGIG (reference sequence). The CDR3 runs 14 residues. Trimming cost V 3 bases and J 8 bases, with 19 bases left between them. DNA of the CDR3: TGTGCCTGGAGCTTAGGGCCCACCCAGGGCGGCTACACCTTC. It translates to CAWSLGPTQGGYTF. Based on the CDR3 plus reference TRBV30 and TRBJ1-2, the full variable domain is SQTIHQWPATLVQPVGSPLSLECTVEGTSNPNLYWYRQAAGRGLQLLFYSVGIGQISSEVPQNLSASRPQDRQFILSSKKLLLSDSGFYLCAWSLGPTQGGYTFGSGTRLTVV.

The chain carries TRBV20-1 and TRBJ1-2; 7 nucleotides align to TRBD1. CDR1 is DFQATT and CDR2 is SNEGSKA in the germline V gene (reference sequence). The trim removed 6 bases at V and 0 bases at J, leaving 7 bases unmatched. The CDR3 is made up of 14 amino acids. CDR3 coding DNA: TGCAGTGCGGGAGCGGGACAGACTAACTATGGCTACACCTTC. Its protein product is CSAGAGQTNYGYTF.

In its sample, this clonotype was seen a few times. V gene TRBV6-5 combines with J gene TRBJ1-1; D gene ambiguous. The germline CDR1 and CDR2 sequences are MNHEY and SVGAGI. The CDR3 is made up of 13 amino acids. The DNA for the CDR3 is TGTCAAACCGGACGGACGGTAAACACTGAAGCTTTCTTT. It translates to CQTGRTVNTEAFF.

Concerning this clonotype itself: A much larger clone lies one base from this, so it may be a read error. The chain has TRBV20-1 and TRBJ1-5; D is undetermined. Trimming stripped 1 base from V and 7 bases from J, with 14 bases between. The CDR3 runs to 14 residues. Per germline, CDR1 DFQATT and CDR2 SNEGSKA (reference sequence). CDR3 in amino acids: CSARGGRSGQPQHF. CDR3 nucleotide sequence: TGCAGTGCTAGAGGCGGCAGGAGTGGACAGCCCCAGCATTTT.

The chain carries TRBV6-5 and TRBJ2-3; 7 bases are a match to TRBD1. With V trimmed by 8 bases and J by 10 bases, 15 bases remained unmatched. Germline CDR1 reads MNHEY; CDR2 reads SVGAGI. The CDR3 is 14 amino acids. DNA of the CDR3: TGTGCCAGCGCCCTGGGACAGCTACCTGGTGCGCAGTATTTT. This encodes CASALGQLPGAQYF.

Many counts were recorded for this clonotype. V is TRBV7-2 and J is TRBJ1-4, with 7 positions matching TRBD1. The CDR3 has 15 residues. Germline trimming cut 2 bases from V and 6 bases from J; bases unmatched to any gene: 6. CDR1 and CDR2 (germline): SGHTA, FQGNSA. This CDR3 is CASSLSTGRYEKLFF. CDR3 DNA: TGTGCCAGCAGCTTATCGACAGGGCGTTATGAAAAACTGTTTTTT.

At least ten counts were recorded for this clonotype. The chain combines TRBV20-1 with TRBJ2-7, with 10 positions matching TRBD1. Germline V CDR1 and CDR2: DFQATT, SNEGSKA (reference sequence). The length of the CDR3 is 14 residues. J lost 3 bases, V lost 5 bases, and 7 bases had no gene match. Here the CDR3 reads CSAVGGTGDYEQYF. The CDR3 bases are TGCAGTGCTGTCGGCGGGACAGGGGACTACGAGCAGTACTTC.

Many counts were recorded for this clonotype. The chain uses TRBV20-1 and TRBJ2-1, with 10 positions matching TRBD2. CDR1 and CDR2 (germline): DFQATT, SNEGSKA (reference sequence). With V trimmed by 1 base and J by 9 bases, 3 bases remained unmatched. The CDR3 contains 13 residues. The CDR3 DNA reads as TGCAGTGCTAGAGGAAGCGGGGGGGTTGAGCAGTTCTTC. It yields the protein CSARGSGGVEQFF.

This clonotype was seen a few times. J is TRBJ2-2 and V is TRBV5-1, with D possibly being TRBD2 (6 bases). V was shortened by 5 bases and J by 0 bases, with 14 bases between the two germline ends. The CDR3 is 16 amino acids. Germline lookup yields CDR1 SGHRS and CDR2 YFSETQ. The CDR3 DNA reads TGCGCCAGCAGGCCGGGGACTCCTGCGAACACCGGGGAGCTGTTTTTT. Its translation is CASRPGTPANTGELFF.

This clonotype has at least ten counts. The chain has TRBV9 and TRBJ2-5; D gene uncertain. Between the trimmed V and J ends, which lost 0 bases and 0 bases, there was a span of 6 bases. Germline V CDR1 and CDR2: SGDLS, YYNGEE. This CDR3 region has 14 residues. In DNA, the CDR3 is TGTGCCAGCAGCGTAGACCCAAACCAAGAGACCCAGTACTTC. Residues: CASSVDPNQETQYF.

This clonotype was recorded many times. The V and J genes are TRBV14 and TRBJ2-3, with 7 bases aligning to TRBD2. Per germline, CDR1 SGHDN and CDR2 FVKESK. The V segment lost 4 bases and the J segment 0 bases; nucleotides outside the gene matches: 7. This CDR3 spans 16 amino acids. CDR3 nucleotide sequence: TGTGCCAGCAGCCCCGGTGGGAGGGGAAGCACAGATACGCAGTATTTT. Translating it yields CASSPGGRGSTDTQYF.